A single sample is the source of the 28 T cell receptor beta chains below, sequenced in a study of response to subunit inactivated influenza vaccine. Using its own MiXCR run on the RT-PCR reads, TCRdb lists one record per CDR3 protein. The table has 450,000 to 600,000 distinct CDR3 sequences, more than 15% seen once. The specimen comprised CD4+ T cells sorted from PBMCs, sampled approximately 25 months after vaccination. The origin of the receptors is a man between 50 and 69 years old who received an inactivated influenza vaccine.

Many counts were recorded for this clonotype. The rearrangement uses TRBV5-1 and TRBJ2-1; 7 bases align to TRBD1. V shed 0 bases and J 16 bases; nucleotides not matched to a gene: 4. The CDR3 length is 11 residues. From germline, CDR1 is SGHRS and CDR2 YFSETQ. The DNA for the CDR3 is TGCGCCAGCAGCTTGGGTGACAGGGCTTTCTTC. The encoded protein is CASSLGDRAFF.

V is TRBV25-1 and J is TRBJ2-1, with a tentative D call TRBD2 (6 bases). The CDR3 is 15 residues long. Germline CDR1 reads MGHDK; CDR2 reads SYGVNS. Between the trimmed V and J ends, which lost 4 bases and 4 bases, there was a span of 14 bases. CDR3 nucleotide sequence: TGTGCCAGCAGTGTGTCCGGCGGGGTGTACAATGAGCAGTTCTTC. Residues: CASSVSGGVYNEQFF.

The chain carries TRBV4-2 and TRBJ1-3; tentative D call: TRBD1 (5 bases). Trimming left V 6 bases short and J 3 bases short, with 18 bases between. Per germline, CDR1 LGHNA and CDR2 YNFKEQ. The CDR3 totals 16 residues. The CDR3 DNA follows: TGTGCCAGCAGTCCAAGGGTATCAGGGATTGGAAACACCATATATTTT. Protein product: CASSPRVSGIGNTIYF.

This clonotype was seen a few times. This chain uses TRBV24-1 with TRBJ1-5; TRBD1 matches at 10 bases. CDR1 is KGHDR and CDR2 is SFDVKD in the germline V gene. V lost 3 bases to trimming and J lost 6 bases; unmatched junction nucleotides: 7. The CDR3 covers 16 residues. The CDR3 region has the DNA TGTGCCACCAGTGATAGTGGGACAGGGGAAGTTCAGCCCCAGCATTTT. This encodes CATSDSGTGEVQPQHF.

This clonotype was found a few times. V is TRBV7-9 and J is TRBJ1-4; the D is unclear. The germline CDR1 and CDR2 sequences are SEHNR and FQNEAQ (reference sequence). The ends were cut back, 2 bases at V and 7 bases at J, with 14 bases in the middle. This CDR3 region has 15 residues. CDR3 sequence (DNA): TGTGCCAGCAGCTTACGTGAGGTAGTGAGTGAAAAACTGTTTTTT. It translates to CASSLREVVSEKLFF.

This clonotype was detected many times. The chain is built from TRBV20-1 and TRBJ2-5; 10 bases line up with TRBD2. CDR3 length: 14 amino acids. The V and J ends lost 5 bases and 5 bases, in that order; junction bases with no gene match: 8. The V gene's germline CDR1 is DFQATT and CDR2 SNEGSKA (reference sequence). The chain's CDR3 is CSARKRGGLETQYF. The CDR3, as DNA: TGCAGTGCTCGAAAGCGGGGGGGCCTCGAGACCCAGTACTTC.

This chain joins TRBV2 and TRBJ1-1; a possible D gene is TRBD1 (6 bases). The V gene lost 10 bases and the J gene lost 4 bases, with 16 bases spanning the gap. Germline V CDR1 and CDR2: SNHLY, FYNNEI. This CDR3 contains 13 residues. CDR3 coding DNA: TGTGCCAACGCACAGGGATTTGCCACTGAAGCTTTCTTT. Its translation is CANAQGFATEAFF.

The chain joins TRBV5-1 to TRBJ2-7, with 8 bases aligning to TRBD1. The CDR3 runs 15 residues. Trimming at V came to 4 bases and at J to 6 bases, leaving 12 bases not matched to a gene. Germline CDR1 reads SGHRS; CDR2 reads YFSETQ. CDR3: CASSTASRQGSEQYF. The CDR3 bases are TGCGCCAGCAGCACAGCCTCGCGACAGGGGAGCGAGCAGTACTTC.

This clonotype was seen only a few times. V gene TRBV6-4 combines with J gene TRBJ2-7; D is ambiguous. CDR3 length equals 15 residues. Germline values: CDR1 MRHNA, CDR2 SNTAGT. Trimming shortened V by 3 bases and J by 3 bases, and 15 bases separated the two germline ends. CDR3 DNA sequence: TGTGCCAGCAGTGAGTCAGGCGTCGTCTACTACGAGCAGTACTTC. It encodes CASSESGVVYYEQYF.

The genes are TRBV5-1 and TRBJ2-1, with a weak D call TRBD1 (5 bases). The CDR3 sequence is 14 residues long. Per germline, CDR1 SGHRS and CDR2 YFSETQ. V shed 5 bases and J shed 6 bases, with 15 bases lying between them. The chain's CDR3 is CASRLSGRVNEQFF. Written as DNA, the CDR3 is TGCGCCAGCAGATTGAGTGGCAGGGTCAATGAGCAGTTCTTC.

This clonotype came up a few times. The rearrangement links TRBV3-1 to TRBJ2-5, with D maybe TRBD2 (5 bases). The V end was cut by 3 bases, the J end by 2 bases, with 10 bases between. CDR1 LGHDT and CDR2 YNNKEL come from the germline V gene (reference sequence). The CDR3 is made up of 14 amino acids. The CDR3 here is CASSHVPGQETQYF. The CDR3 nucleotides read TGTGCCAGCAGCCATGTTCCGGGGCAAGAGACCCAGTACTTC.

The rearrangement joins TRBV4-3 to TRBJ1-2; TRBD1 agrees at 8 bases. CDR3 length: 16 amino acids. V trimming: 0 bases; J trimming: 4 bases; junction bases outside the gene matches: 7. The germline V gene has CDR1 LGHNA and CDR2 YSLEER. The CDR3 bases are TGCGCCAGCAGCCAAGACGCCAGGGGGCGATCCTATGGCTACACCTTC. This gives the protein CASSQDARGRSYGYTF.

This clonotype was detected a few times. This chain joins TRBV10-3 and TRBJ2-5; D gene unclear. CDR3 size: 14 residues. CDR1 and CDR2 (germline): ENHRY, SYGVKD. The V end was cut by 4 bases, the J end by 4 bases, with 13 bases between. The CDR3 region is CAISGQDAGETQYF. The CDR3 region has the DNA TGTGCCATCAGTGGGCAGGATGCTGGAGAGACCCAGTACTTC.

In this sample, this clonotype turned up a few times. This sequence joins TRBV10-3 and TRBJ2-3; D gene ambiguous. This CDR3 spans 12 amino acids. Germline V CDR1 and CDR2: ENHRY, SYGVKD. CDR3 nucleotide sequence: TGTGCTGTAGGCACGGGCACAGATACGCAGTATTTT. Translating it yields CAVGTGTDTQYF.

The chain links TRBV7-9 to TRBJ2-1, with D perhaps TRBD2 (5 bases). The CDR3 has 17 amino acids. Trimming shortened V by 5 bases and J by 3 bases, and 20 bases separated the two germline ends. Germline CDR1 is SEHNR and CDR2 is FQNEAQ (reference sequence). The CDR3, as DNA: TGTGCCAGCAGCCCACAGACTGGCCCCGCGGGCTACAATGAGCAGTTCTTC. Its protein is CASSPQTGPAGYNEQFF.

The chain links TRBV29-1 to TRBJ2-1; TRBD1 matches 7 bases. V was clipped by 8 bases and J by 7 bases; unmatched bases: 8. This CDR3 has 12 residues. Germline V gives CDR1 SQVTM, CDR2 ANQGSEA. The CDR3 here is CSTGDSTNEQFF. CDR3 in DNA: TGCAGCACCGGGGACAGTACGAATGAGCAGTTCTTC.

The chain carries TRBV25-1 and TRBJ2-5; D is tentatively TRBD1 or TRBD2 (6 bases each). Between the trimmed V and J ends, which lost 6 bases and 4 bases, there was a span of 15 bases. There are 14 residues in the CDR3. The V gene's germline CDR1 is MGHDK and CDR2 SYGVNS. The CDR3 protein is CASSRTVGGETQYF. CDR3 coding DNA: TGTGCCAGCAGCAGGACAGTCGGGGGAGAGACCCAGTACTTC.

This chain links TRBV3-1 with TRBJ1-5; D is ambiguous. Germline values: CDR1 LGHDT, CDR2 YNNKEL (reference sequence). V lost 0 bases and J 7 bases, leaving 10 bases between the germline ends. The CDR3 loop spans 14 amino acids. DNA for the CDR3: TGTGCCAGCAGCCAAGATTTAACCGGGCAGCCCCAGCATTTT. Its translation is CASSQDLTGQPQHF.

The chain carries TRBV5-1 and TRBJ2-3, with a weak D call TRBD2 (6 bases). The germline V gene encodes CDR1 SGHRS and CDR2 YFSETQ. Trimming removed 2 bases at V and 1 base at J, with 14 bases between. The length of the CDR3 is 16 residues. The CDR3 sequence is CASSFVRGERTDTQYF. DNA of the CDR3: TGCGCCAGCAGCTTCGTGCGCGGGGAACGCACAGATACGCAGTATTTT.

This clonotype was detected a few times. The V call is TRBV5-1, the J call TRBJ2-3; D may match TRBD1 or TRBD2 (6 bases each). V was pared by 2 bases and J by 1 base, with 11 bases between. The CDR3 is 15 residues long. Germline CDR1 and CDR2: SGHRS and YFSETQ. The DNA for the CDR3 is TGCGCCAGCAGCTTTACGGGGGCACGCACAGATACGCAGTATTTT. Amino acid sequence: CASSFTGARTDTQYF.

The chain has TRBV12-3 or TRBV12-4 and TRBJ2-5; 14 bases fit TRBD2. This CDR3 has 15 residues. Trimming at V came to 6 bases and at J to 0 bases, leaving 0 bases not matched to a gene. The DNA for the CDR3 is TGTGCCAGCAGGGGACTAGCGGGGGACCAAGAGACCCAGTACTTC. This encodes CASRGLAGDQETQYF.

This rearrangement joins TRBV10-3 to TRBJ1-5; 10 positions match TRBD1. Trimming took 4 bases from V and 3 from J; bases not matched to a gene: 3. The CDR3 extends over 15 amino acids. CDR1 and CDR2 from the germline V gene are ENHRY and SYGVKD. The CDR3 spells CAISGDRGTNQPQHF. In nucleotides, the CDR3 is TGTGCCATCAGTGGGGACAGGGGCACCAATCAGCCCCAGCATTTT.

This clonotype was seen more than once but under ten times. The gene calls are TRBV12-3 or TRBV12-4 and TRBJ2-3, with no clear D. Trimming stripped 5 bases from V and 8 bases from J, with 17 bases between. The CDR3 is 14 residues long. CDR3 in DNA: TGTGCCAGCAGTAATGACGGTAGCATCGGTACGCAGTATTTT. Amino acids: CASSNDGSIGTQYF.

This clonotype was picked up a small number of times. The chain combines TRBV25-1 with TRBJ1-2; perhaps TRBD1 as D (6 bases). The CDR3 has 14 amino acids. Germline lookup yields CDR1 MGHDK and CDR2 SYGVNS. The ends were cut back, 7 bases at V and 7 bases at J, with 19 bases in the middle. The CDR3 spells CASTPGGGLGGYTF. CDR3 DNA: TGTGCCAGCACCCCAGGAGGGGGTTTGGGTGGCTACACCTTC.

This clonotype appeared a few times. The chain is built from TRBV15 and TRBJ2-3; D remains ambiguous. This CDR3 has 16 amino acids. Germline assignment: CDR1 LNHNV and CDR2 YYDKDF (reference sequence). V was shortened by 0 bases and J by 6 bases, with 16 bases between the two germline ends. CDR3 amino acids: CATSRDLSPHGDTQYF. CDR3 coding DNA: TGTGCCACCAGCAGAGATTTAAGCCCCCACGGGGATACGCAGTATTTT.

This clonotype occurred a few times. This rearrangement joins TRBV20-1 to TRBJ2-6; D may be TRBD1 (5 bases). The CDR3 totals 20 residues. Trimming took off 0 bases at V and 0 bases at J, with 21 bases between the two ends. Germline CDR1 reads DFQATT; CDR2 reads SNEGSKA (reference sequence). CDR3: CSARDLSAGRKYSGANVLTF. The CDR3 coding sequence is TGCAGTGCTAGAGATCTTTCGGCAGGGCGAAAATACTCTGGGGCCAACGTCCTGACTTTC.

This clonotype was recorded a few times. This rearrangement joins TRBV10-3 to TRBJ2-7; D is perhaps TRBD2 (6 bases). Trimming removed 6 bases at V and 2 bases at J, with 14 bases between. CDR1 and CDR2 (germline): ENHRY, SYGVKD. The length of the CDR3 is 14 residues. Here the CDR3 DNA reads TGTGCCATCAGGGCCCCCGGGGGTGCCTACGAGCAGTACTTC. Amino acid sequence: CAIRAPGGAYEQYF.

This clonotype was seen more than once but under ten times. This chain connects TRBV6-2 or TRBV6-3 to TRBJ2-1; 10 positions agree with TRBD2. The ends lost 6 bases at V and 2 bases at J; junction bases unmatched: 4. This CDR3 is built from 15 residues. Germline assignment: CDR1 MNHEY and CDR2 SVGEGT. The CDR3 sequence is CASRVGLATYNEQFF. The DNA of the CDR3 is TGTGCCAGCAGGGTGGGACTAGCGACCTACAATGAGCAGTTCTTC.